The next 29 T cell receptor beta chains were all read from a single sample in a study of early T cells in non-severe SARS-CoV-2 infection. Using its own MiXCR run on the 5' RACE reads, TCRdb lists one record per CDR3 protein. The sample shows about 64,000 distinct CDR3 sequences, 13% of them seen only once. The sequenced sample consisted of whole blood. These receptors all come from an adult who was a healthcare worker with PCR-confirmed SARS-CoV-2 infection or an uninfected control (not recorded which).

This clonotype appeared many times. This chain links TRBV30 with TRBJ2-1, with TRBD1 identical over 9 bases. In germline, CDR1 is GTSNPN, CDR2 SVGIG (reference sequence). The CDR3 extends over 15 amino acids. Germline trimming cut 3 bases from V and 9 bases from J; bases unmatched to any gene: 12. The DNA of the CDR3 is TGTGCCTGGAGCCTAGGACAGGGGTCCTTCGGTGAGCAGTTCTTC. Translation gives CAWSLGQGSFGEQFF.

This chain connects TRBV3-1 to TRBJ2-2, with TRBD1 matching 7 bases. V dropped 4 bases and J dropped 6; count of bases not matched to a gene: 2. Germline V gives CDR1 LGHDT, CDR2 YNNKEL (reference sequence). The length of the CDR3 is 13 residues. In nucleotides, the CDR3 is TGTGCCAGCAGCCCACAGGGGTCCGGGGAGCTGTTTTTT. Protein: CASSPQGSGELFF.

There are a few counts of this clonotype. CDR3 nucleotide sequence: TGTGCCAGTACCCCCCGCCCCTCAGGGATCACCGGGGAGCTGTTTTTT. This sequence encodes CASTPRPSGITGELFF. The chain recombines TRBV19 with TRBJ2-2; tentative D call: TRBD1 (5 bases). Deletions cut 7 bases from V and 4 bases from J, with 19 bases between. The germline gives CDR1 LNHDA, CDR2 SQIVND (reference sequence). The CDR3 covers 16 residues.

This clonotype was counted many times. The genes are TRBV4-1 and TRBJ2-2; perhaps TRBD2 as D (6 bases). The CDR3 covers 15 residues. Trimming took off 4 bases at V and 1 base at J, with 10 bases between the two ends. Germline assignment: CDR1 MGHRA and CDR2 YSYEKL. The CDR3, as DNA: TGCGCCAGCAGCCCCTGGGACTTGAACACCGGGGAGCTGTTTTTT. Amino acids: CASSPWDLNTGELFF.

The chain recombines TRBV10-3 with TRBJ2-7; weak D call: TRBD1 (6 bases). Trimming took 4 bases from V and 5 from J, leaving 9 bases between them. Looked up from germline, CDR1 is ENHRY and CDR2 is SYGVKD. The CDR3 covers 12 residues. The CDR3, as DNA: TGTGCCATCAGTGTTAGGGACAACGAGCAGTACTTC. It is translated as CAISVRDNEQYF.

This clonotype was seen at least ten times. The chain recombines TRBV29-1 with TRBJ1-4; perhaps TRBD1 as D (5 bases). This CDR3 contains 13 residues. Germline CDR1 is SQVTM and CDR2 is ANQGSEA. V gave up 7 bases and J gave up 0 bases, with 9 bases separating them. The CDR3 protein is CSAYRPTNEKLFF. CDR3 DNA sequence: TGCAGCGCGTACAGGCCAACTAATGAAAAACTGTTTTTT.

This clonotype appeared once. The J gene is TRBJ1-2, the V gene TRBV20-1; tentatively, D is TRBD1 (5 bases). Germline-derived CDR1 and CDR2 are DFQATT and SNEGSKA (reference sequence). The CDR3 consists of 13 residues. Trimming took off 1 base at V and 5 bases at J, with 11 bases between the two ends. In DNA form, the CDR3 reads TGCAGTGCTAGAGTCGAGGGGAAGTATGGCTACACCTTC. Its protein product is CSARVEGKYGYTF.

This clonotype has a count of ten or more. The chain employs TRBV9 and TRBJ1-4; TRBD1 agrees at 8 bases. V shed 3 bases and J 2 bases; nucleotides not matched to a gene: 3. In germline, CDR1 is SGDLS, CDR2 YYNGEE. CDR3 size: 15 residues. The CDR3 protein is CASSGRQGTNEKLFF. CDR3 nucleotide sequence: TGTGCCAGCAGCGGACGACAGGGGACTAATGAAAAACTGTTTTTT. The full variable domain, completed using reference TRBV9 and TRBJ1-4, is DSGVTQTPKHLITATGQRVTLRCSPRSGDLSVYWYQQSLDQGLQFLIQYYNGEERAKGNILERFSAQQFPDLHSELNLSSLELGDSALYFCASSGRQGTNEKLFFGSGTQLSVL.

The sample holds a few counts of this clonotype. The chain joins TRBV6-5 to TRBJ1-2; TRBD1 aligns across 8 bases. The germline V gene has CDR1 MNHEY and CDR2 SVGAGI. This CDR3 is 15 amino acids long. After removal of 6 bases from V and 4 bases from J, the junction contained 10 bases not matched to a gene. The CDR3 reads CASSQQGDVGYGYTF. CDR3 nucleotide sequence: TGTGCCAGCAGCCAACAGGGGGACGTGGGCTATGGCTACACCTTC.

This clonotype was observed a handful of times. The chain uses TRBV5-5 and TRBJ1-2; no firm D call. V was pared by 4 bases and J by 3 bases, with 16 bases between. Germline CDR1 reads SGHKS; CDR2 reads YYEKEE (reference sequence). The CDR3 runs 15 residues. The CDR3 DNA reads TGTGCCAGCAGCCCCGAGCCGGGAGGCGACTATGGCTACACCTTC. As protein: CASSPEPGGDYGYTF.

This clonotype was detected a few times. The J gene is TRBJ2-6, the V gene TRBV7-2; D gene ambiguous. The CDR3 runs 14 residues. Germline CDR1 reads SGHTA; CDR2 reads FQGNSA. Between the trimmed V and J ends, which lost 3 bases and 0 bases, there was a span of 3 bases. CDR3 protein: CASSFSSGANVLTF. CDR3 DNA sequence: TGTGCCAGCAGCTTTTCCTCTGGGGCCAACGTCCTGACTTTC.

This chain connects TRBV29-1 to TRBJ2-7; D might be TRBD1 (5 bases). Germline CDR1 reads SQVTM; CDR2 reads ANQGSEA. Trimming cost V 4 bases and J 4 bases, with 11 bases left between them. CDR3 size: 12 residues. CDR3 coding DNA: TGCAGCGTTGTCCAGGGTTCGTACGAGCAGTACTTC. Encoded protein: CSVVQGSYEQYF.

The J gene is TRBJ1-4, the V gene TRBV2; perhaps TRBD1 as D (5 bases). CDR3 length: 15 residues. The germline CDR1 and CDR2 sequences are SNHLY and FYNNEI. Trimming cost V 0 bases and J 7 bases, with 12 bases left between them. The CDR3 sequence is CASSEAPSGGEKLFF. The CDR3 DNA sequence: TGTGCCAGCAGTGAAGCCCCCTCCGGGGGTGAAAAACTGTTTTTT. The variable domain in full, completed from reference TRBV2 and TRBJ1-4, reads EPEVTQTPSHQVTQMGQEVILRCVPISNHLYFYWYRQILGQKVEFLVSFYNNEISEKSEIFDDQFSVERPDGSNFTLKIRSTKLEDSAMYFCASSEAPSGGEKLFFGSGTQLSVL.

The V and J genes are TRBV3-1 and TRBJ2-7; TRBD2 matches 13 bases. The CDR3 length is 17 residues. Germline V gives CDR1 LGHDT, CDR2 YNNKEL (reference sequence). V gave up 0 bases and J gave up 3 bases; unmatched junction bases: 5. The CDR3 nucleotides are TGTGCCAGCAGCCAAGATCGACTAGCGGGGGGTATCTACGAGCAGTACTTC. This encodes CASSQDRLAGGIYEQYF.

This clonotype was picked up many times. In nucleotides, the CDR3 is TGCGCCAGCAGAAGTTCCTATAATTCACCCCTCCACTTT. Protein sequence: CASRSSYNSPLHF. This chain links TRBV5-1 with TRBJ1-6, with unresolved D. The germline CDR1 and CDR2 sequences are SGHRS and YFSETQ. V lost 5 bases and J lost 1, with 4 bases in between. The CDR3 is made up of 13 amino acids.

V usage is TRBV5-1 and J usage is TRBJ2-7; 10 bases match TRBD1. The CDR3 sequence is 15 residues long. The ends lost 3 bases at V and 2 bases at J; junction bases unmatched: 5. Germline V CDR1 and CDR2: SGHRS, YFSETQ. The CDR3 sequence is CASSWTGTGAYEQYF. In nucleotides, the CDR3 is TGCGCCAGCAGCTGGACCGGGACAGGGGCCTACGAGCAGTACTTC.

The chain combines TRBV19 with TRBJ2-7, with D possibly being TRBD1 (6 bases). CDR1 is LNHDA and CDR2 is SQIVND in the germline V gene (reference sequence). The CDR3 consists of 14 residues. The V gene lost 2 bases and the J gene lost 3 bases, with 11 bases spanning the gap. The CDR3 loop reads CASSIQGFGYEQYF. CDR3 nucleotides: TGTGCCAGTAGTATACAGGGGTTCGGCTACGAGCAGTACTTC.

The CDR3 protein is CARGSPTGEQYF. The CDR3 bases are TGTGCCAGGGGCAGCCCTACCGGCGAGCAGTACTTC. The rearrangement uses TRBV2 and TRBJ2-7; D gene uncertain. The germline V and J ends were trimmed by 9 bases and 6 bases, with 15 bases remaining between them. The germline V gene encodes CDR1 SNHLY and CDR2 FYNNEI. The CDR3 has 12 amino acids.

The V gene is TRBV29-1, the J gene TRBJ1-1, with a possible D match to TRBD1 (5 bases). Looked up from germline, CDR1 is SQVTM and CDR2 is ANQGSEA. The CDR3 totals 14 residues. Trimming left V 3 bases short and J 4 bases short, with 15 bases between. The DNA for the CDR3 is TGCAGCGTTGAGAGGGGAGCAAAGACCACTGAAGCTTTCTTT. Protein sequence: CSVERGAKTTEAFF.

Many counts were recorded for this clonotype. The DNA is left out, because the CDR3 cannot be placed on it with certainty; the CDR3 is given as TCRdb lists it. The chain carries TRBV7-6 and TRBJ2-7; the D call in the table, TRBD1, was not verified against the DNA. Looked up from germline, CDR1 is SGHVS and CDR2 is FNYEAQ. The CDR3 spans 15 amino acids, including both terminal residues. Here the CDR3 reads CASSLVGQGSAGLDF.

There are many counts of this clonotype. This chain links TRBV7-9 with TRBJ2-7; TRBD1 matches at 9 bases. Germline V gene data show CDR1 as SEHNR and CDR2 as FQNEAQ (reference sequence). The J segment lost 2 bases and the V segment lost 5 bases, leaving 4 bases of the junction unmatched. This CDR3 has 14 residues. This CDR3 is CASSHRGLPYEQYF. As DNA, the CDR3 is TGTGCCAGCAGCCACAGGGGGCTCCCCTACGAGCAGTACTTC.

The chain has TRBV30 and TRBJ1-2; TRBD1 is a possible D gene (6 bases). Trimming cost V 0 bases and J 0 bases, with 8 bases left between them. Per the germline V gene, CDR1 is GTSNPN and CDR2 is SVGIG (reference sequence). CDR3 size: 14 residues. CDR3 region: CAWSVYRANYGYTF. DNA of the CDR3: TGTGCCTGGAGTGTGTACAGGGCTAACTATGGCTACACCTTC. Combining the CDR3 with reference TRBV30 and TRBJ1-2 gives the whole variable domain SQTIHQWPATLVQPVGSPLSLECTVEGTSNPNLYWYRQAAGRGLQLLFYSVGIGQISSEVPQNLSASRPQDRQFILSSKKLLLSDSGFYLCAWSVYRANYGYTFGSGTRLTVV.

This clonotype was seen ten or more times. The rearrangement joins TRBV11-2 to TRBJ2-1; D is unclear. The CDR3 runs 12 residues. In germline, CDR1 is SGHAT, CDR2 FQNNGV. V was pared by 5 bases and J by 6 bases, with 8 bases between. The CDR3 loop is CASSLGLNEQFF. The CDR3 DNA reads TGTGCCAGCAGCCTGGGTCTCAATGAGCAGTTCTTC.

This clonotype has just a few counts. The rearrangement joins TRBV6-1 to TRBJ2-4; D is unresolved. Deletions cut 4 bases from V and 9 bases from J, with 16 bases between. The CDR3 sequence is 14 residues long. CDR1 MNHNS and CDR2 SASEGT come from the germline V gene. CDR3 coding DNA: TGTGCCAGCAGTGGCGAGCTCTTTATTGGCATTCAGTACTTC. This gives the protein CASSGELFIGIQYF.

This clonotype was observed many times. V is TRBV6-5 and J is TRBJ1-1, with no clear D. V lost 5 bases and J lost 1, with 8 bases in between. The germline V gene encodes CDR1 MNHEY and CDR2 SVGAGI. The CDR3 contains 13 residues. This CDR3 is CASSRGANTEAFF. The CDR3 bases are TGTGCCAGCAGTCGAGGAGCGAACACTGAAGCTTTCTTT.

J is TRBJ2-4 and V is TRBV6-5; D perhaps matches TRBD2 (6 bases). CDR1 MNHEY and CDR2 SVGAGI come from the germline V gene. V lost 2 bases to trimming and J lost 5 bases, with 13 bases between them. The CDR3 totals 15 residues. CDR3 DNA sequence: TGTGCCAGCAGTTACGGGACGGGAGTCGAAAACATTCAGTACTTC. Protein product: CASSYGTGVENIQYF.

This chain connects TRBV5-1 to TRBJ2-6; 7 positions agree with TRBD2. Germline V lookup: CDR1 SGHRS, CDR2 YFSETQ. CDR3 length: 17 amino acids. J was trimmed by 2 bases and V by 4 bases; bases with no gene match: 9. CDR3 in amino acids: CASSPLGGGTGANVLTF. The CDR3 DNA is TGCGCCAGCAGCCCCCTCGGCGGGGGAACTGGGGCCAACGTCCTGACTTTC.

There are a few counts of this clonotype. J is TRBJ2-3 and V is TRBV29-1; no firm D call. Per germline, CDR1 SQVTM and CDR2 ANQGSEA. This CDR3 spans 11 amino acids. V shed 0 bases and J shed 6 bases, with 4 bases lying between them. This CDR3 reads CSVEEGDTQYF. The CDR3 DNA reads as TGCAGCGTTGAAGAAGGGGATACGCAGTATTTT.

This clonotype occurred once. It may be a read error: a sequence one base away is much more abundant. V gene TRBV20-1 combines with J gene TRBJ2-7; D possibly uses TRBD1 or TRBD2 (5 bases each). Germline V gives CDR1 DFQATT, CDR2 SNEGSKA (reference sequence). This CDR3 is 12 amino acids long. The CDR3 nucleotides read TGCAGTGGCCGACGGGTCGGGGACGAGCTGTACTTC. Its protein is CSGRRVGDELYF.